This T cell receptor (beta chain) comes out of a study of high-grade serous ovarian cancer treatment subgroups. Study context: Mean per sample: around 13,000 reads, about 7,000 unique TCR beta rearrangements.

Tumor tissue was taken before any definitive surgery or chemotherapy was given. About this clone itself: Its antigen is unknown.

Clones were sequenced by immunoSEQ multiplex PCR, and TCRdb holds only the in-frame ones, with some missing. The sample carries roughly 10,000 clones, 68% recorded once. Findings and limits, study-wide: Repertoire similarity ranged roughly 0.11 to 0.8 between tumors of one patient. Spatial context was lost because tumors were sequenced in bulk. Only CDR3 was analyzed; CDR1 and CDR2 were not.

The V gene's germline CDR1 is LNHDA and CDR2 SQIVND (reference sequence). V gave up 1 base and J gave up 3 bases; unmatched junction bases: 3. The length of the CDR3 is 15 residues. The rearrangement links TRBV19 to TRBJ2-3; 8 bases match TRBD1. The TCR was taken from a human donor with high-grade serous ovarian cancer. The sequenced sample was tumor tissue. CDR3 sequence reads: CASSIGQGATDTQYF. The DNA for the CDR3 is TGTGCCAGTAGTATAGGTCAGGGGGCAACAGATACGCAGTATTTT.